Included here is one T cell receptor beta chain sequence, with context. This entry belongs to a study of blood T cell repertoires in COVID-19. Whole-study context: Spain, Italy and the United States supplied samples that represented acute and convalescent COVID-19. Sources were T cells, B-cell-depleted T cells, or PBMCs; the material itself was cDNA or gDNA.

Seattle cases were enrolled at active infection and followed longitudinally. Germline CDR1 MNHEY, CDR2 SMNVEV (reference sequence). The V and J ends lost 5 bases and 1 base respectively, with 16 bases between them. The CDR3 consists of 16 residues. In the study's own analysis: Cell counts per sample came from amplifying reference gene primers. TCRdb's copy holds only in-frame clones and misses some; the assay was immunoSEQ multiplex PCR. V and J calls plus clone size are reproduced from that table; the DNA served to infer D and trimming. Of some 400,000 clones in the sample, about 89% were seen once. This chain joins TRBV27 and TRBJ2-3; D is unresolved. Sequencing was done on a sample of peripheral blood. The source of this sequence is a woman between 55 and 75 years old with COVID-19, enrolled during active disease. Here the CDR3 reads CASSPSRSLGTDTQYF. The CDR3 DNA is TGTGCCAGCAGTCCTTCCCGGAGTTTGGGCACAGATACGCAGTATTTT.